A single sample gave rise to the 21 T cell receptor beta chains below, sequenced in a study of blood T cell repertoires in COVID-19. The data were produced by immunoSEQ multiplex PCR, yet TCRdb's version contains in-frame clones alone and is incomplete. Of around 300,000 clones in the sample, around 86% were seen once. Sequenced: PBMCs or T cells enriched from blood (not recorded which). The origin of the receptors is a woman in her 40s who had recovered from COVID-19.

Concerning this clone: In the same sample, other DNA sequences code for this CDR3. The chain carries TRBV19 and TRBJ1-1, with 7 positions matching TRBD1. Germline lookup yields CDR1 LNHDA and CDR2 SQIVND (reference sequence). V gave up 6 bases and J gave up 0 bases; unmatched junction bases: 4. The CDR3 has 14 amino acids. CDR3 nucleotides: TGTGCCAGTAGCAGACAGGGACTGAACACTGAAGCTTTCTTT. Its protein product is CASSRQGLNTEAFF.

The chain is built from TRBV5-1 and TRBJ1-1, with a weak D call TRBD1 (6 bases). Germline V gene lookup returns CDR1 SGHRS and CDR2 YFSETQ. Trimming shortened V by 0 bases and J by 5 bases, and 11 bases separated the two germline ends. The CDR3 extends over 14 amino acids. CDR3 sequence (DNA): TGCGCCAGCAGCTTGGCAGGGGCGGAGACTGAAGCTTTCTTT. Translated, it gives CASSLAGAETEAFF.

This chain connects TRBV6-4 to TRBJ2-2, with D hard to call. This CDR3 spans 14 amino acids. Between the trimmed V and J ends, which lost 5 bases and 0 bases, there was a span of 7 bases. Germline V gene sequence: CDR1 MRHNA, CDR2 SNTAGT. Here the CDR3 reads CASSPGSNTGELFF. CDR3 nucleotide sequence: TGTGCCAGCAGTCCCGGTTCGAACACCGGGGAGCTGTTTTTT.

The chain carries TRBV12-5 and TRBJ2-1; 14 bases are shared with TRBD2. The V gene's germline CDR1 is LGHNT and CDR2 FRNRAP. This CDR3 contains 17 residues. After removal of 5 bases from V and 4 bases from J, the junction contained 7 bases not matched to a gene. DNA for the CDR3: TGTGCTAGTGGTACCGGACTAGCGGGAGGCATTTACAATGAGCAGTTCTTC. Its protein product is CASGTGLAGGIYNEQFF. Combining the CDR3 with reference TRBV12-5 and TRBJ2-1 gives the whole variable domain DARVTQTPRHKVTEMGQEVTMRCQPILGHNTVFWYRQTMMQGLELLAYFRNRAPLDDSGMPKDRFSAEMPDATLATLKIQPSEPRDSAVYFCASGTGLAGGIYNEQFFGPGTRLTVL.

The chain uses TRBV29-1 and TRBJ1-2, with D possibly TRBD1 on 5 matching bases. The CDR3 covers 12 residues. V was clipped by 2 bases and J by 4 bases, with 8 bases between them. Germline V gene data show CDR1 as SQVTM and CDR2 as ANQGSEA. The CDR3 is CSVELQGYGYTF. The CDR3, as DNA: TGCAGCGTTGAATTGCAGGGCTATGGCTACACCTTC.

The chain carries TRBV5-1 and TRBJ2-1; TRBD2 matches at 10 bases. The CDR3 spans 14 residues. V was clipped by 5 bases and J by 9 bases; unmatched bases: 8. Germline V CDR1 and CDR2: SGHRS, YFSETQ. The CDR3 nucleotides are TGCGCCAGCAGGGCTAGCGGGAGAGGGGGTGAGCAGTTCTTC. It specifies CASRASGRGGEQFF. Looking up the rest from reference TRBV5-1 and TRBJ2-1 gives the full variable domain: KAGVTQTPRYLIKTRGQQVTLSCSPISGHRSVSWYQQTPGQGLQFLFEYFSETQRNKGNFPGRFSGRQFSNSRSEMNVSTLELGDSALYLCASRASGRGGEQFFGPGTRLTVL.

The rearrangement links TRBV4-3 to TRBJ2-7; 8 bases are shared with TRBD2. With 1 base clipped from V and 5 bases from J, the junction kept 7 bases outside the gene matches. The CDR3 has 15 residues. The germline V gene encodes CDR1 LGHNA and CDR2 YSLEER. The CDR3 nucleotides are TGCGCCAGCAGCCAAGCCGGGACTAGTTATGACGAGCAGTACTTC. As protein: CASSQAGTSYDEQYF.

This clone was counted once. The chain has TRBV5-5 and TRBJ1-1, with D perhaps matching TRBD1 (6 bases). The CDR3 has 14 amino acids. CDR1 SGHKS and CDR2 YYEKEE come from the germline V gene (reference sequence). V was clipped by 4 bases and J by 0 bases, with 10 bases between them. The chain's CDR3 is CASSIGGLNTEAFF. The CDR3 coding sequence is TGTGCCAGCAGCATAGGGGGTTTGAACACTGAAGCTTTCTTT.

The V gene is TRBV3-1 (or the pseudogene TRBV3-2), the J gene TRBJ2-7; D is perhaps TRBD2 (7 bases). CDR1 LGHDT and CDR2 YNNKEL come from the germline V gene (reference sequence). The CDR3 length is 16 residues. The V end was cut by 0 bases, the J end by 6 bases, with 18 bases between. This CDR3 is CASSQEGGAKPFEQYF. The CDR3 DNA follows: TGTGCCAGCAGCCAAGAGGGGGGGGCCAAGCCCTTCGAGCAGTACTTC.

In this sample, this clone turned up a few times. The V gene is TRBV7-2, the J gene TRBJ1-2, with 10 bases lining up with TRBD1. Trimming at V came to 5 bases and at J to 3 bases, leaving 12 bases not matched to a gene. The CDR3 loop spans 17 amino acids. CDR1 is SGHTA and CDR2 is FQGNSA in the germline V gene. DNA of the CDR3: TGTGCCAGCAGCGCTACCAAGACGGACAGGGGGTACTATGGCTACACCTTC. Protein: CASSATKTDRGYYGYTF.

The chain combines TRBV18 with TRBJ2-7; the D is unclear. Germline assignment: CDR1 KGHSH and CDR2 LQKENI. The length of the CDR3 is 16 residues. Trimming took off 3 bases at V and 0 bases at J, with 15 bases between the two ends. CDR3 DNA: TGTGCCAGCTCACCTGTGGCGGAAGGATTCTCCTACGAGCAGTACTTC. Its translation: CASSPVAEGFSYEQYF. Full variable domain (missing parts from reference TRBV18 and TRBJ2-7): NAGVMQNPRHLVRRRGQEARLRCSPMKGHSHVYWYRQLPEEGLKFMVYLQKENIIDESGMPKERFSAEFPKEGPSILRIQQVVRGDSAAYFCASSPVAEGFSYEQYFGPGTRLTVT.

Worth noting for this clone: At one end, the junction sequence differs from germline, possibly due to a read error. V and J are TRBV9 and TRBJ2-7, with 10 bases matching TRBD2. The CDR3 loop spans 13 amino acids. Germline assignment: CDR1 SGDLS and CDR2 YYNGEE. The CDR3 is CASSARLGLAPLF. In DNA form, the CDR3 reads TGTGCCAGCAGCGCTAGGTTGGGACTAGCGCCTCTCTTC.

The rearrangement links TRBV13 to TRBJ1-1; TRBD1 agrees at 7 bases. J gave up 3 bases and V 5 bases, and 6 bases lay outside the gene matches. The CDR3 is 14 residues long. Per the germline V gene, CDR1 is PRHDT and CDR2 is FYEKMQ (reference sequence). This CDR3 reads CASSPRQGYTEAFF. In DNA form, the CDR3 reads TGTGCCAGCAGCCCGCGACAGGGTTACACTGAAGCTTTCTTT.

On this clone itself: The sample carries other DNA sequences with the same CDR3. V and J are TRBV15 and TRBJ1-4; tentatively, D is TRBD1 (5 bases). CDR3 length: 14 residues. Trimming stripped 0 bases from V and 5 bases from J, with 7 bases between. Germline values: CDR1 LNHNV, CDR2 YYDKDF (reference sequence). The CDR3 nucleotides are TGTGCCACCAGCAGAGACAGGGTAAATGAAAAACTGTTTTTT. It codes for CATSRDRVNEKLFF.

The V gene is TRBV11-3, the J gene TRBJ2-7, with 9 bases fitting TRBD2. Unmatched junction bases numbered 11, after V lost 1 base and J lost 1 base. The V gene's germline CDR1 is SGHNT and CDR2 YENEEA. The CDR3 has 18 residues. The CDR3 DNA is TGTGCCAGCAGCTTAGGATCTAGTCTAGCGGGGCCTTCCTACGAGCAGTACTTC. This sequence encodes CASSLGSSLAGPSYEQYF. The whole variable domain, filled in from reference TRBV11-3 and TRBJ2-7, reads EAGVVQSPRYKIIEKKQPVAFWCNPISGHNTLYWYLQNLGQGPELLIRYENEEAVDDSQLPKDRFSAERLKGVDSTLKIQPAELGDSAVYLCASSLGSSLAGPSYEQYFGPGTRLTVT.

As to this clone: This same CDR3 is encoded by further DNA sequences in the sample. This chain connects TRBV5-1 to TRBJ1-2; 9 positions match TRBD1. Per the germline V gene, CDR1 is SGHRS and CDR2 is YFSETQ. This CDR3 is 16 amino acids long. V trimming: 0 bases; J trimming: 4 bases; junction bases outside the gene matches: 7. The CDR3 nucleotides are TGCGCCAGCAGCTTGGGGACAGGGGTTGTCGGCTATGGCTACACCTTC. Translated: CASSLGTGVVGYGYTF.

This chain uses TRBV27 with TRBJ2-7; 10 bases fit TRBD2. V lost 2 bases and J lost 7; bases outside the gene matches: 11. The germline V gene has CDR1 MNHEY and CDR2 SMNVEV (reference sequence). The CDR3 length is 16 residues. The CDR3 sequence is CASSLRRTSGQREQYF. The DNA for the CDR3 is TGTGCCAGCAGTTTAAGGCGGACTAGCGGACAACGTGAGCAGTACTTC.

J is TRBJ2-7 and V is TRBV6-5, with 7 bases identical to TRBD2. The CDR3 sequence is 14 residues long. Germline V CDR1 and CDR2: MNHEY, SVGAGI. J lost 2 bases, V lost 6 bases, and 7 bases had no gene match. The CDR3 nucleotides are TGTGCCAGCAGCCCCCGGACTAGTCCCTACGAGCAGTACTTC. This encodes CASSPRTSPYEQYF.

The V and J genes are TRBV5-4 and TRBJ1-1; D not certain. V was shortened by 3 bases and J by 7 bases, with 13 bases between the two germline ends. CDR1 SGHNT and CDR2 YYREEE come from the germline V gene (reference sequence). This CDR3 has 13 amino acids. The CDR3: CASSYDRRDEAFF. The DNA of the CDR3 is TGTGCCAGCAGCTACGATAGGCGGGATGAAGCTTTCTTT.

This sequence joins TRBV5-6 and TRBJ2-1; D unresolved. The length of the CDR3 is 15 residues. The ends were cut back, 4 bases at V and 0 bases at J, with 11 bases in the middle. Looked up from germline, CDR1 is SGHDT and CDR2 is YYEEEE. The CDR3 here is CASSLPSRSYNEQFF. The CDR3 nucleotides read TGTGCCAGCAGCCTACCATCCCGCTCCTACAATGAGCAGTTCTTC.

The chain has TRBV7-6 and TRBJ2-2; 11 bases match TRBD1. The CDR3 length is 18 residues. Germline values: CDR1 SGHVS, CDR2 FNYEAQ. V dropped 5 bases and J dropped 9; count of bases not matched to a gene: 17. CDR3 residues: CASSTGTGGTGGLRELFF. DNA for the CDR3: TGTGCCAGCAGCACAGGGACCGGAGGGACAGGGGGGTTGAGGGAGCTGTTTTTT.